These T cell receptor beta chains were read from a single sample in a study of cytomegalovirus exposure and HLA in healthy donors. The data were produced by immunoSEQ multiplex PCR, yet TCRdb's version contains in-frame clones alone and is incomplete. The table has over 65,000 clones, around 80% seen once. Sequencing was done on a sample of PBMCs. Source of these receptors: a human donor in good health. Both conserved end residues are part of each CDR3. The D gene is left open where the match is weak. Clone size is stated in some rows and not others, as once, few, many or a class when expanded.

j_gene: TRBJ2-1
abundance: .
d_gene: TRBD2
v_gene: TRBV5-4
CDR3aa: CASSPSGGYSYNEQFF
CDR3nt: TGTGCCAGCAGCCCGAGCGGGGGCTACTCCTACAATGAGCAGTTCTTC

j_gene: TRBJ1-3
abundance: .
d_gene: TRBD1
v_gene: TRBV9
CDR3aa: CASSPQTGAHSGNTIYF
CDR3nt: TGTGCCAGCAGCCCTCAGACAGGGGCCCACTCTGGAAACACCATATATTTT

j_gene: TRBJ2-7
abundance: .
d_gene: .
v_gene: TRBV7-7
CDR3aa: CASSPRRESYEQYF
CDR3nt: TGTGCTAGCAGCCCGAGACGGGAGTCCTACGAGCAGTACTTC

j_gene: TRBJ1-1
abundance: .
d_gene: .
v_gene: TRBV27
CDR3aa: CASSFTRGDTEAFF
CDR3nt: TGTGCCAGCAGTTTCACCAGGGGTGACACTGAAGCTTTCTTT

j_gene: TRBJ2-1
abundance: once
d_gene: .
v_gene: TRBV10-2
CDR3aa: CASSELGSSYNEQFF
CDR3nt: TGCGCCAGCAGTGAGCTAGGGAGCTCCTACAATGAGCAGTTCTTC

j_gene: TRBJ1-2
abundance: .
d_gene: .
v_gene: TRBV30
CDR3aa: CAWSPQVGYGYTF
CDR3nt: TGTGCCTGGAGTCCACAGGTGGGGTATGGCTACACCTTC

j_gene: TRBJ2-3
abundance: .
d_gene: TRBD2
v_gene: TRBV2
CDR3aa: CASSLYGGGSTDTQYF
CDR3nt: TGTGCCAGCAGCTTGTACGGGGGGGGGAGCACAGATACGCAGTATTTT

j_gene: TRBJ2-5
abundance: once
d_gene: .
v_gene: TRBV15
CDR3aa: CATSRGMGGAFSHQETQYF
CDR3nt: TGTGCCACCAGCAGAGGGATGGGGGGGGCCTTTTCGCACCAAGAGACCCAGTACTTC

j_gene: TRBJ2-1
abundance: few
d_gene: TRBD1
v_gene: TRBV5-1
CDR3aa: CASSGGQGALEQFF
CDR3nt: TGCGCCAGCAGCGGAGGACAGGGGGCGCTTGAGCAGTTCTTC

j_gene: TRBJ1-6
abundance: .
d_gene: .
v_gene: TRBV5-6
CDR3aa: CASSTRPRSYNSPLHF
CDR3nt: TGTGCCAGCAGCACCCGACCTAGATCCTATAATTCACCCCTCCACTTT

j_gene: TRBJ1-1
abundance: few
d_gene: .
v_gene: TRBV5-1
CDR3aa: CASSEPSMNTEAFF
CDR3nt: TGCGCCAGCAGCGAGCCTTCGATGAACACTGAAGCTTTCTTT

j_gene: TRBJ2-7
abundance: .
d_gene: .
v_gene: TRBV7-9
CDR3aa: CASSPNYEQYF
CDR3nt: TGTGCCAGCAGCCCTAACTACGAGCAGTACTTC

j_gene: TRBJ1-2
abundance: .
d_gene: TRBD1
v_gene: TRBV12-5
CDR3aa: CASGLAGQGGYTF
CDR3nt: TGTGCTAGTGGTTTGGCCGGACAGGGTGGCTACACCTTC

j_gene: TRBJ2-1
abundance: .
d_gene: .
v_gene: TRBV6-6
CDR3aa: CASSYSPGYEQFF
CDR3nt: TGTGCCAGCAGTTACTCTCCGGGTTATGAGCAGTTCTTC

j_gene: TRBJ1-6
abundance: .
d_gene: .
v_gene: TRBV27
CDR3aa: CASSFDYPRPGREVLPLHF
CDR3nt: TGTGCCAGCAGTTTCGACTACCCGCGGCCAGGGAGGGAAGTTCTGCCCCTCCACTTT

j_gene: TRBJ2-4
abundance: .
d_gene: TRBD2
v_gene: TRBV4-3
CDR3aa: CASSQAGTSKNIQYF
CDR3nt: TGCGCCAGCAGCCAGGCCGGGACTAGCAAAAACATTCAGTACTTC

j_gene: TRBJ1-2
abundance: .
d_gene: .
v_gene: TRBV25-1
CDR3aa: CASRGVRGTAGYTF
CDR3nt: TGTGCCAGCAGGGGAGTCAGGGGAACGGCTGGCTACACCTTC

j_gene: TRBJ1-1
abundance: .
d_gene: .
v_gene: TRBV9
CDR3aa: CASSVGANTEAFF
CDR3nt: TGTGCCAGCAGCGTAGGGGCTAACACTGAAGCTTTCTTT

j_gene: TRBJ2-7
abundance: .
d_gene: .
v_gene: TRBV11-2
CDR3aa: CASSPRVDSAFYEQYF
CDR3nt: TGTGCCAGCAGCCCTAGGGTGGACAGCGCCTTTTACGAGCAGTACTTC

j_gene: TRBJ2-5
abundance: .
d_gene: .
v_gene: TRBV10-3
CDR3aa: CAINGSLGGGLKETQYF
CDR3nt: TGTGCCATCAATGGCTCATTGGGCGGGGGCCTCAAAGAGACCCAGTACTTC

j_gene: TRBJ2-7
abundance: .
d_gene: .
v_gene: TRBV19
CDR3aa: CASSVDSRGIYEQYF
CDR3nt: TGTGCCAGTAGCGTGGACAGCCGGGGAATCTACGAGCAGTACTTC

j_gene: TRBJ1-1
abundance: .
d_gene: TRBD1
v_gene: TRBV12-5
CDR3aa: CASGLFDRVTEAFF
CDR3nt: TGTGCTAGTGGCCTATTCGACAGGGTGACTGAAGCTTTCTTT

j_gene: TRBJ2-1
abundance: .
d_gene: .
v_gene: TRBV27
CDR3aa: CASNPHGQYNEQFF
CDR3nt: TGTGCCAGCAACCCCCACGGACAGTACAATGAGCAGTTCTTC

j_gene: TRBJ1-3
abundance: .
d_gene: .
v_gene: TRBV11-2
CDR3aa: CASSKNRPGNTIYF
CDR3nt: TGTGCCAGCAGCAAAAACAGGCCTGGAAACACCATATATTTT

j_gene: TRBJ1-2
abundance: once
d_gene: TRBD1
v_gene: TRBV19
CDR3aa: CASTRQPDRGRGGYTF
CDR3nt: TGTGCCAGTACCCGACAACCGGACAGGGGGAGGGGTGGCTACACCTTC

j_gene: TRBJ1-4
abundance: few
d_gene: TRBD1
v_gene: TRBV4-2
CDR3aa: CASSRNRGTATNEKLFF
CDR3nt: TGTGCCAGCAGCCGCAACCGCGGGACAGCAACTAATGAAAAACTGTTTTTT

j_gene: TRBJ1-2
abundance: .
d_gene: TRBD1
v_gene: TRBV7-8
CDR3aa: CASSLDRGYGYTF
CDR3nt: TGTGCCAGCAGCTTAGACAGGGGCTATGGCTACACCTTC

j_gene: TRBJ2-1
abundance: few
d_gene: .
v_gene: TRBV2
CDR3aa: CAATSPGWVF
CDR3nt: TGTGCCGCCACTAGCCCCGGGTGGGTCTTC

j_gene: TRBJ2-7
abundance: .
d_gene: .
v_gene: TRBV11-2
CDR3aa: CASSLLYEQYF
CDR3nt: TGTGCCAGCAGCCTATTATACGAGCAGTACTTC